These T cell receptor beta chains were read from a single sample in a study of T cell changes during pregnancy in multiple sclerosis. Profiled with immunoSEQ multiplex PCR; TCRdb holds only in-frame clones, not every one. This sample has 60,000 to 75,000 clones; 92% occur once, and the top ten carry around 1.3%. The material was peripheral blood, obtained in the second trimester of pregnancy. The receptors stem from a female donor in good health, enrolled as a control in a pregnancy study. CDR3s include the opening cysteine and the closing phenylalanine or tryptophan. Fields, in order: J gene, clone size, V gene, D gene, CDR3 protein, CDR3 DNA. The D gene is left open where the match is weak. Where a row states a size, it is once, few, many or the class of an expanded clone; other rows omit it.

j_gene: TRBJ1-4
abundance: few
v_gene: TRBV4-2
d_gene: TRBD1
CDR3aa: CASSQDGGTGGEKLFF
CDR3nt: TGTGCCAGCAGCCAAGATGGGGGGACAGGGGGTGAAAAACTGTTTTTT

j_gene: TRBJ1-5
abundance: once
v_gene: TRBV28
d_gene: TRBD1
CDR3aa: CASSISGTGGNQPQHF
CDR3nt: TGTGCCAGCAGTATCTCCGGGACAGGGGGCAATCAGCCCCAGCATTTT

j_gene: TRBJ2-7
abundance: .
v_gene: TRBV19
d_gene: .
CDR3aa: CASSILFGGTYEQYF
CDR3nt: TGTGCCAGTAGTATTTTGTTCGGGGGTACCTACGAGCAGTACTTC

j_gene: TRBJ1-2
abundance: once
v_gene: TRBV6-5
d_gene: .
CDR3aa: CASSPGASNYGYTF
CDR3nt: TGTGCCAGCAGCCCTGGGGCCAGTAACTATGGCTACACCTTC

j_gene: TRBJ2-2
abundance: .
v_gene: TRBV7-6
d_gene: .
CDR3aa: CASSLTGQNTGELFF
CDR3nt: TGTGCCAGCAGCTTGACCGGACAGAACACCGGGGAGCTGTTTTTT

j_gene: TRBJ2-3
abundance: .
v_gene: TRBV14
d_gene: TRBD2
CDR3aa: CASSQGRLAGGFGDTQYF
CDR3nt: TGTGCCAGCAGCCAAGGGCGACTAGCGGGAGGATTCGGAGATACGCAGTATTTT

j_gene: TRBJ2-7
abundance: once
v_gene: TRBV12-5
d_gene: TRBD1
CDR3aa: CASGLVTGQGTASYEQYF
CDR3nt: TGTGCTAGTGGTTTGGTAACGGGACAGGGGACAGCTTCCTACGAGCAGTACTTC

j_gene: TRBJ1-2
abundance: .
v_gene: TRBV20-1
d_gene: .
CDR3aa: CSATTGPQRF
CDR3nt: TGCAGTGCGACCACAGGGCCACAGAGATTC

j_gene: TRBJ2-3
abundance: once
v_gene: TRBV11-2
d_gene: TRBD2
CDR3aa: CASSSSGRGDTQYF
CDR3nt: TGTGCCAGCAGCTCGAGCGGGAGGGGGGATACGCAGTATTTT

j_gene: TRBJ2-5
abundance: once
v_gene: TRBV7-2
d_gene: .
CDR3aa: CASSNNGDQETQYF
CDR3nt: TGTGCCAGCAGCAACAACGGGGACCAAGAGACCCAGTACTTC

j_gene: TRBJ1-1
abundance: .
v_gene: TRBV6-5
d_gene: TRBD1
CDR3aa: CASSLQGVGTEAFF
CDR3nt: TGTGCCAGCAGCCTCCAGGGGGTCGGCACTGAAGCTTTCTTT

j_gene: TRBJ1-5
abundance: .
v_gene: TRBV27
d_gene: .
CDR3aa: CASRIDSSNQPQHF
CDR3nt: TGTGCCAGCAGAATTGACAGTAGCAATCAGCCCCAGCATTTT

j_gene: TRBJ1-5
abundance: .
v_gene: TRBV28
d_gene: .
CDR3aa: CASSLIGGDQPQHF
CDR3nt: TGTGCCAGCAGTTTAATAGGGGGGGATCAGCCCCAGCATTTT

j_gene: TRBJ2-7
abundance: .
v_gene: TRBV7-8
d_gene: TRBD1
CDR3aa: CASSRHRGPSGEQYF
CDR3nt: TGTGCCAGCAGCCGTCACAGGGGGCCCTCAGGCGAGCAGTACTTC

j_gene: TRBJ2-1
abundance: .
v_gene: TRBV7-3
d_gene: TRBD1
CDR3aa: CASSLQGAYNEQFF
CDR3nt: TGTGCCAGCAGCCTCCAGGGGGCCTACAATGAGCAGTTCTTC

j_gene: TRBJ1-1
abundance: .
v_gene: TRBV10-1
d_gene: .
CDR3aa: CASSESSVLGGPCPEAFF
CDR3nt: TGCGCCAGCAGTGAGTCTAGCGTTTTGGGAGGTCCCTGCCCTGAAGCTTTCTTT

j_gene: TRBJ2-2
abundance: .
v_gene: TRBV5-6
d_gene: .
CDR3aa: CASSRGTGELFF
CDR3nt: TGTGCCAGCAGTAGGGGGACCGGGGAGCTGTTTTTT

j_gene: TRBJ2-7
abundance: .
v_gene: TRBV13
d_gene: .
CDR3aa: CASSPSWLYEQYF
CDR3nt: TGTGCCAGCAGCCCAAGTTGGCTCTACGAGCAGTACTTC

j_gene: TRBJ2-1
abundance: once
v_gene: TRBV30
d_gene: .
CDR3aa: CALHVGGSYNEQFF
CDR3nt: TGTGCCCTCCATGTGGGGGGCTCCTACAATGAGCAGTTCTTC

j_gene: TRBJ2-7
abundance: .
v_gene: TRBV19
d_gene: TRBD1
CDR3aa: CASSIGTGSSYEQYF
CDR3nt: TGTGCCAGTAGTATCGGGACAGGGAGCTCCTACGAGCAGTACTTC

j_gene: TRBJ2-1
abundance: .
v_gene: TRBV29-1
d_gene: .
CDR3aa: CSVEEAVSSYNEQFF
CDR3nt: TGCAGCGTTGAGGAGGCGGTTAGCTCCTACAATGAGCAGTTCTTC

j_gene: TRBJ1-5
abundance: .
v_gene: TRBV4-1
d_gene: TRBD1
CDR3aa: CASSQGVTGGGQPQHF
CDR3nt: TGCGCCAGCAGCCAAGGGGTAACAGGGGGGGGTCAGCCCCAGCATTTT

j_gene: TRBJ2-1
abundance: .
v_gene: TRBV5-4
d_gene: TRBD2
CDR3aa: CASSLRREGRNEQFF
CDR3nt: TGTGCCAGCAGCTTGAGGCGGGAGGGCCGGAATGAGCAGTTCTTC

j_gene: TRBJ2-7
abundance: .
v_gene: TRBV5-1
d_gene: TRBD1
CDR3aa: CASSKDRGHEQYF
CDR3nt: TGCGCCAGCAGCAAGGACAGGGGCCACGAGCAGTACTTC

j_gene: TRBJ2-4
abundance: .
v_gene: TRBV5-8
d_gene: TRBD2
CDR3aa: CASSSRAGRRERNIQYF
CDR3nt: TGTGCCAGCAGCTCGCGGGCGGGCCGGCGGGAGAGAAACATTCAGTACTTC

j_gene: TRBJ2-3
abundance: .
v_gene: TRBV28
d_gene: .
CDR3aa: CASSQGRPDTQYF
CDR3nt: TGTGCCAGCAGTCAGGGTCGACCAGATACGCAGTATTTT

j_gene: TRBJ2-3
abundance: once
v_gene: TRBV4-3
d_gene: TRBD2
CDR3aa: CASSLAGRTDTQYF
CDR3nt: TGCGCCAGCAGCCTAGCGGGAAGAACAGATACGCAGTATTTT

j_gene: TRBJ2-2
abundance: .
v_gene: TRBV5-1
d_gene: TRBD2
CDR3aa: CASSLVSGLAATGELFF
CDR3nt: TGCGCCAGCAGCTTGGTGTCGGGACTAGCGGCCACCGGGGAGCTGTTTTTT

j_gene: TRBJ2-7
abundance: .
v_gene: TRBV6-5
d_gene: TRBD2
CDR3aa: CASSYGTSGFPYEQYF
CDR3nt: TGTGCCAGCAGTTACGGGACTAGCGGTTTCCCCTACGAGCAGTACTTC

j_gene: TRBJ1-4
abundance: once
v_gene: TRBV29-1
d_gene: TRBD1
CDR3aa: CSAYKDRGYNEKLFF
CDR3nt: TGCAGCGCCTATAAGGACAGGGGTTATAATGAAAAACTGTTTTTT

j_gene: TRBJ2-3
abundance: .
v_gene: TRBV18
d_gene: TRBD1
CDR3aa: CASSPPTTGGTDTQYF
CDR3nt: TGTGCCAGCTCACCACCGACGACAGGGGGCACAGATACGCAGTATTTT

j_gene: TRBJ2-3
abundance: .
v_gene: TRBV6-1
d_gene: TRBD2
CDR3aa: CASTGLAATDTQYF
CDR3nt: TGTGCCAGCACCGGACTAGCCGCCACAGATACGCAGTATTTT

j_gene: TRBJ2-2
abundance: .
v_gene: TRBV7-2
d_gene: .
CDR3aa: CASSLLQNTGELFF
CDR3nt: TGTGCCAGCAGCTTATTACAAAACACCGGGGAGCTGTTTTTT

j_gene: TRBJ2-4
abundance: .
v_gene: TRBV27
d_gene: .
CDR3aa: CASRPQGPNIQYF
CDR3nt: TGTGCCAGCAGGCCACAGGGCCCAAACATTCAGTACTTC

j_gene: TRBJ1-1
abundance: .
v_gene: TRBV5-8
d_gene: .
CDR3aa: CASSFTDFTEAFF
CDR3nt: TGTGCCAGCAGTTTCACAGATTTTACTGAAGCTTTCTTT

j_gene: TRBJ2-3
abundance: .
v_gene: TRBV19
d_gene: .
CDR3aa: CASSQQGSTDTQYF
CDR3nt: TGTGCCAGTAGCCAACAGGGCTCAACAGATACGCAGTATTTT

j_gene: TRBJ2-7
abundance: .
v_gene: TRBV11-3
d_gene: TRBD2
CDR3aa: CASSPEGTSHTYEQYF
CDR3nt: TGTGCCAGCAGCCCCGAGGGGACTAGCCACACCTACGAGCAGTACTTC

j_gene: TRBJ2-7
abundance: .
v_gene: TRBV15
d_gene: .
CDR3aa: CATSRDSEILNYEQYF
CDR3nt: TGTGCCACCAGCAGAGATAGTGAGATTTTAAACTACGAGCAGTACTTC

j_gene: TRBJ2-7
abundance: .
v_gene: TRBV7-9
d_gene: TRBD2
CDR3aa: CASSFGPKLAGTYEQYF
CDR3nt: TGTGCCAGCAGCTTCGGACCTAAACTAGCGGGTACCTACGAGCAGTACTTC

j_gene: TRBJ2-3
abundance: .
v_gene: TRBV5-4
d_gene: .
CDR3aa: CASRSVGSTDTQYF
CDR3nt: TGTGCCAGCAGATCGGTAGGGAGTACAGATACGCAGTATTTT

j_gene: TRBJ1-2
abundance: .
v_gene: TRBV19
d_gene: TRBD1
CDR3aa: CASSIIRGIHGYTF
CDR3nt: TGTGCCAGTAGTATCATCAGGGGGATACATGGCTACACCTTC

j_gene: TRBJ2-7
abundance: .
v_gene: TRBV10-3
d_gene: TRBD1
CDR3aa: CAISGGTGVNEQYF
CDR3nt: TGTGCCATCAGTGGCGGGACAGGAGTCAACGAGCAGTACTTC

j_gene: TRBJ2-7
abundance: .
v_gene: TRBV5-6
d_gene: .
CDR3aa: CASSIRIGYEQYF
CDR3nt: TGTGCCAGCAGCATACGAATCGGTTACGAGCAGTACTTC

j_gene: TRBJ1-1
abundance: .
v_gene: TRBV19
d_gene: .
CDR3aa: CASSTNRVNTEAFF
CDR3nt: TGTGCCAGTAGTACGAACAGGGTAAACACTGAAGCTTTCTTT

j_gene: TRBJ2-7
abundance: once
v_gene: TRBV7-2
d_gene: .
CDR3aa: CASSLGGALLGEQYF
CDR3nt: TGTGCCAGCAGCTTAGGGGGAGCACTTTTGGGAGAGCAGTACTTC

j_gene: TRBJ2-3
abundance: .
v_gene: TRBV7-2
d_gene: .
CDR3aa: CASSFTSSSGDTQYF
CDR3nt: TGTGCCAGCAGCTTTACCAGTTCTAGTGGAGATACGCAGTATTTT

j_gene: TRBJ1-1
abundance: .
v_gene: TRBV27
d_gene: .
CDR3aa: CASSLSGARVQSTEAFF
CDR3nt: TGTGCCAGCAGTTTATCGGGGGCGCGGGTGCAGAGCACTGAAGCTTTCTTT

j_gene: TRBJ2-6
abundance: .
v_gene: TRBV6-4
d_gene: .
CDR3aa: CASSDGTQGANVLTF
CDR3nt: TGTGCCAGCAGTGACGGGACACAGGGGGCCAACGTCCTGACTTTC

j_gene: TRBJ2-3
abundance: .
v_gene: TRBV5-5
d_gene: .
CDR3aa: CASTRQSTDTQYF
CDR3nt: TGTGCCAGCACCCGACAAAGCACAGATACGCAGTATTTT

j_gene: TRBJ1-2
abundance: .
v_gene: TRBV27
d_gene: TRBD1
CDR3aa: CASRMQGAPGYTF
CDR3nt: TGTGCCAGCAGGATGCAGGGGGCACCCGGCTACACCTTC

j_gene: TRBJ1-1
abundance: once
v_gene: TRBV6-6
d_gene: TRBD1
CDR3aa: CASSSQGEMNTEAFF
CDR3nt: TGTGCCAGCAGTTCTCAGGGGGAGATGAACACTGAAGCTTTCTTT

j_gene: TRBJ2-7
abundance: .
v_gene: TRBV6-5
d_gene: .
CDR3aa: CASSYSTQGEQYF
CDR3nt: TGTGCCAGCAGTTACTCCACCCAGGGAGAGCAGTACTTC

j_gene: TRBJ1-2
abundance: .
v_gene: TRBV19
d_gene: TRBD1
CDR3aa: CASWGGGQGGYGYTF
CDR3nt: TGTGCCAGTTGGGGAGGGGGACAGGGTGGGTATGGCTACACCTTC

j_gene: TRBJ2-5
abundance: once
v_gene: TRBV5-1
d_gene: TRBD2
CDR3aa: CASLSGLAGYQETQYF
CDR3nt: TGCGCCAGCCTCTCCGGACTAGCGGGCTATCAAGAGACCCAGTACTTC

j_gene: TRBJ2-5
abundance: .
v_gene: TRBV9
d_gene: TRBD2
CDR3aa: CASSRGGETQYF
CDR3nt: TGTGCCAGCAGCCGGGGGGGTGAGACCCAGTACTTC